According to its frequency, the clone carrying this TCR beta chain is large (0.1 to 1%). The antigen is undetermined. The sample is drawn from a study of CD8 T cells in cerebrospinal fluid in Alzheimer's disease. The wider study: Clonal expansion of CSF T cells was measured with plate-based and droplet-based single-cell sequencing. Regarding the study as a whole: Finding EBV-specific TCRs in cerebrospinal fluid does not show EBV causes Alzheimer's disease.

From its re-call of the 10x single-cell sequencing reads, TCRdb lists each CDR3 protein once, without DNA. This sample contains roughly 1,400 distinct CDR3 sequences. The CDR3 is made up of 11 amino acids. Germline lookup yields CDR1 DFQATT and CDR2 SNEGSKA (reference sequence). The receptor was isolated from a human donor in good health. The rearrangement links TRBV20-1 to TRBJ2-1. Sequencing used cerebrospinal fluid. The CDR3: CSARDGYEQFF.